Here is one T cell receptor (beta chain) with its context. This entry comes from a study of Ad26.COV2.S vaccination and SARS-CoV-2 variants. TCRdb keeps only in-frame clones here, not all; method: immunoSEQ multiplex PCR. The data contain around 94,000 clones, around 82% of them singletons. The CDR3 consists of 14 residues. CDR1 and CDR2 (germline): SEHNR, FQNEAQ (reference sequence). V dropped 3 bases and J dropped 6 bases, with 14 bases sitting between them. The source is a human donor who had recovered from COVID-19. The material sequenced was peripheral blood, taken after recovery from COVID-19. The chain combines TRBV7-9 with TRBJ1-2; possible D gene TRBD1, 5 bases. The CDR3 here is CASSFAREGHGYTF. CDR3 bases: TGTGCCAGCAGCTTCGCTAGGGAGGGGCATGGCTACACCTTC.